What follows are 14 T cell receptor beta chains derived from one specimen sequenced in a study of neurological immune-mediated disorders. Using its own MiXCR run on the 5' RACE reads, TCRdb lists one record per CDR3 protein. The sample has about 70,000 distinct CDR3 sequences; 3.2% are singletons. Sequencing was carried out using PBMCs. The receptor set was obtained from a woman in her fifties or sixties with multiple sclerosis.

In this sample, this clonotype turned up many times. This chain links TRBV25-1 with TRBJ1-1; a weak D match, TRBD1 (5 bases). Trimming took 1 base from V and 6 from J, leaving 9 bases between them. This CDR3 spans 13 amino acids. From germline, CDR1 is MGHDK and CDR2 SYGVNS. This CDR3 is CASSESGYPEAFF. CDR3 nucleotides: TGTGCCAGCAGTGAATCAGGGTACCCTGAAGCTTTCTTT.

This clonotype was counted ten times or more. This sequence joins TRBV7-9 and TRBJ1-1, with D perhaps TRBD1 (6 bases). The CDR3 loop spans 15 amino acids. Per the germline V gene, CDR1 is SEHNR and CDR2 is FQNEAQ (reference sequence). V dropped 0 bases and J dropped 6 bases, with 14 bases sitting between them. CDR3 DNA sequence: TGTGCCAGCAGCTTAGCAGGCAGGGGCTCATCTGAAGCTTTCTTT. Its translation: CASSLAGRGSSEAFF. The full variable domain, rest sourced from reference TRBV7-9 and TRBJ1-1, is DTGVSQNPRHKITKRGQNVTFRCDPISEHNRLYWYRQTLGQGPEFLTYFQNEAQLEKSRLLSDRFSAERPKGSFSTLEIQRTEQGDSAMYLCASSLAGRGSSEAFFGQGTRLTVV.

This clonotype was seen at least ten times. The chain carries TRBV20-1 and TRBJ2-3; D is possibly TRBD1 or TRBD2 (7 bases each). The CDR3 spans 14 residues. With 5 bases removed from V and 6 bases from J, the gap between germline ends came to 18 bases. The germline gives CDR1 DFQATT, CDR2 SNEGSKA (reference sequence). The CDR3 DNA reads TGCAGTGCTGAGGGGGCGGGCGGGAGTGATACGCAGTATTTT. It yields the protein CSAEGAGGSDTQYF.

This clonotype was observed many times. The chain is built from TRBV20-1 and TRBJ1-4; D remains ambiguous. Deletions cut 3 bases from V and 8 bases from J, with 7 bases between. Per the germline V gene, CDR1 is DFQATT and CDR2 is SNEGSKA (reference sequence). The length of the CDR3 is 11 residues. CDR3 protein: CSASSGEKLFF. CDR3 DNA: TGCAGTGCTAGCTCGGGGGAAAAACTGTTTTTT.

At least ten counts were recorded for this clonotype. The genes are TRBV5-1 and TRBJ2-2; TRBD1 aligns across 8 bases. The germline gives CDR1 SGHRS, CDR2 YFSETQ. The CDR3 runs 15 residues. J lost 6 bases, V lost 3 bases, and 7 bases had no gene match. The CDR3 reads CASSWTGPHAGELFF. The CDR3 DNA reads as TGCGCCAGCAGCTGGACAGGGCCTCACGCCGGGGAGCTGTTTTTT.

This clonotype has a count of ten or more. The chain joins TRBV10-3 to TRBJ1-2; maybe TRBD1 (5 bases). CDR3 size: 13 residues. The germline V gene has CDR1 ENHRY and CDR2 SYGVKD. Trimming removed 5 bases from V and 4 bases from J, with 11 bases in between. CDR3 sequence reads: CAISPGDVYGYTF. The CDR3, as DNA: TGTGCCATCAGTCCCGGGGACGTCTATGGCTACACCTTC.

In its sample, this clonotype was seen many times. The chain joins TRBV14 to TRBJ2-7; 12 nucleotides agree with TRBD2. With 4 bases clipped from V and 4 bases from J, the junction kept 8 bases outside the gene matches. From germline, CDR1 is SGHDN and CDR2 FVKESK. The CDR3 consists of 16 residues. CDR3 bases: TGTGCCAGCAGCCTCCGACTAGCGGGAGTAATGTACGAGCAGTACTTC. As protein: CASSLRLAGVMYEQYF.

This clonotype was found many times. V gene TRBV18 combines with J gene TRBJ1-2; D gene unclear. Germline V gene sequence: CDR1 KGHSH, CDR2 LQKENI. Trimming took off 2 bases at V and 4 bases at J, with 8 bases between the two ends. This CDR3 is 13 amino acids long. CDR3 DNA sequence: TGTGCCAGCTCACCAGATATCCCCTATGGCTACACCTTC. It codes for CASSPDIPYGYTF.

This clonotype was counted many times. DNA for the CDR3: TGTGCCAGCAGCGCAACAGGGGGGAGCAAAAACATTCAGTACTTC. Translating it yields CASSATGGSKNIQYF. The chain joins TRBV9 to TRBJ2-4; 8 bases are shared with TRBD1. V lost 3 bases and J lost 3; bases outside the gene matches: 5. Germline CDR1 SGDLS, CDR2 YYNGEE. The CDR3 loop spans 15 amino acids.

This clonotype was detected ten times or more. The rearrangement joins TRBV20-1 to TRBJ1-1; the D is unclear. V was cut by 3 bases and J by 1 base, with 15 bases left in between. CDR1 DFQATT and CDR2 SNEGSKA come from the germline V gene (reference sequence). CDR3 size: 15 residues. CDR3 nucleotides: TGCAGTGCTAGCCGGGCCTCACCTAGGAACACTGAAGCTTTCTTT. Translated, it gives CSASRASPRNTEAFF.

This clonotype was recorded many times. J is TRBJ1-3 and V is TRBV28; D gene uncertain. Trimming left V 6 bases short and J 0 bases short, with 9 bases between. CDR1 MDHEN and CDR2 SYDVKM come from the germline V gene. The CDR3 spans 14 residues. The DNA of the CDR3 is TGTGCCAGCAGCGAGTCTCTCTCTGGAAACACCATATATTTT. Encoded protein: CASSESLSGNTIYF.

This clonotype was counted ten times or more. This rearrangement joins TRBV7-2 to TRBJ1-2, with a possible D match to TRBD1 (6 bases). Per the germline V gene, CDR1 is SGHTA and CDR2 is FQGNSA. The CDR3 has 16 residues. V lost 0 bases and J lost 4, with 15 bases in between. The CDR3, as DNA: TGTGCCAGCAGCTTAGCGCGGCAGGGACAAGGCTATGGCTACACCTTC. Amino acid sequence: CASSLARQGQGYGYTF. The full variable domain, in which reference TRBV7-2 and TRBJ1-2 provide the parts outside the CDR3, is GAGVSQSPSNKVTEKGKDVELRCDPISGHTALYWYRQSLGQGLEFLIYFQGNSAPDKSGLPSDRFSAERTGGSVSTLTIQRTQQEDSAVYLCASSLARQGQGYGYTFGSGTRLTVV.

This clonotype was detected many times. The chain links TRBV20-1 to TRBJ1-5; 7 bases align to TRBD1. The germline CDR1 and CDR2 sequences are DFQATT and SNEGSKA (reference sequence). V trimming: 6 bases; J trimming: 5 bases; junction bases outside the gene matches: 13. The CDR3 runs to 15 residues. The CDR3 sequence: CSALSTGTYDQPQHF. CDR3 coding DNA: TGCAGTGCCCTCTCGACAGGGACTTATGATCAGCCCCAGCATTTT.

This clonotype was recorded many times. The CDR3 DNA is TGTGCCAGCAGCCAAGGGTCGGGGGCTGAAGCTTTCTTT. It translates to CASSQGSGAEAFF. The chain employs TRBV3-1 and TRBJ1-1; the D gene is possibly TRBD1 (5 bases). CDR1 LGHDT and CDR2 YNNKEL come from the germline V gene (reference sequence). Between the trimmed V and J ends, which lost 1 base and 6 bases, there was a span of 9 bases. The CDR3 is made up of 13 amino acids.